The T cell receptor beta chain under discussion was sequenced for a study of control samples from healthy donors and cancer patients. The table came from immunoSEQ multiplex PCR; TCRdb's copy has only in-frame clones and leaves some out. The table has about 95,000 clones, approximately 80% seen once. In germline, CDR1 is ENHRY, CDR2 SYGVKD. There are 17 residues in the CDR3. With V trimmed by 11 bases and J by 5 bases, 18 bases remained unmatched. The rearrangement uses TRBV10-3 and TRBJ2-2; 9 positions agree with TRBD2. Sequencing was performed on blood. This clonotype was obtained from a man aged 25-45 years in good health. The CDR3 reads CASAVVAGARGTGELFF. The CDR3 DNA reads TGTGCCTCAGCGGTTGTAGCGGGGGCCCGAGGAACCGGGGAGCTGTTTTTT.